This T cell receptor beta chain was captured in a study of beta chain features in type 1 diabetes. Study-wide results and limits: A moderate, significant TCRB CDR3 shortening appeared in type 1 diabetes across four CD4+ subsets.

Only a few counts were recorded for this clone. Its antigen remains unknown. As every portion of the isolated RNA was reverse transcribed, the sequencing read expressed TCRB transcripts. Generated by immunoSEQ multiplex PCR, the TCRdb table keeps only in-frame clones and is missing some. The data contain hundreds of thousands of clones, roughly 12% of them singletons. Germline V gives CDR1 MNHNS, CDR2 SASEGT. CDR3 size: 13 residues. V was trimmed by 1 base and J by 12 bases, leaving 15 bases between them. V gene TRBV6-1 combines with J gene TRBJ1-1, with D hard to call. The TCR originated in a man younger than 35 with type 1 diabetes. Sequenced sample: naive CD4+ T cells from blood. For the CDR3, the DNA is TGTGCCAGCAGTGAAGAGGAGGGAATAGTAACTTTCTTT. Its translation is CASSEEEGIVTFF.